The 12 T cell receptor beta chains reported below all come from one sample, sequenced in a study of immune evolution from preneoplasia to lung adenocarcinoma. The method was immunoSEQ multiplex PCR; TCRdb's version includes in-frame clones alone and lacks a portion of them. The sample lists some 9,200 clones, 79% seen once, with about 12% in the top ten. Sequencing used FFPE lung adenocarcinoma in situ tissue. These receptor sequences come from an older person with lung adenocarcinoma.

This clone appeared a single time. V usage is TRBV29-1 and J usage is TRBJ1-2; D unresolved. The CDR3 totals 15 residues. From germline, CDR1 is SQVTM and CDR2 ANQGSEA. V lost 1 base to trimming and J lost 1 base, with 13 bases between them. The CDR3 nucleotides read TGCAGCGTTGAAGTTTCAGAGACTCATAACTATGGCTACACCTTC. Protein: CSVEVSETHNYGYTF.

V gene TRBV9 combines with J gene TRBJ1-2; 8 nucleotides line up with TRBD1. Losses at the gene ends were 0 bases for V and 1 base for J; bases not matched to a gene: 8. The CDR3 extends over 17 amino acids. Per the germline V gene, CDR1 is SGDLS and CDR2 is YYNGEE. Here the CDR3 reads CASSVVRTGRINYGYTF. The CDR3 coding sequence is TGTGCCAGCAGCGTAGTGCGGACAGGGAGGATTAACTATGGCTACACCTTC.

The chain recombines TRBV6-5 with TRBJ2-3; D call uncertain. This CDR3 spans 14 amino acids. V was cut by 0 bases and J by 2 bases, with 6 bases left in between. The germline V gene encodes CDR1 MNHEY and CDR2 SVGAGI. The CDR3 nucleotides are TGTGCCAGCAGTTACTCCGCAGACACAGATACGCAGTATTTT. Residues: CASSYSADTDTQYF.

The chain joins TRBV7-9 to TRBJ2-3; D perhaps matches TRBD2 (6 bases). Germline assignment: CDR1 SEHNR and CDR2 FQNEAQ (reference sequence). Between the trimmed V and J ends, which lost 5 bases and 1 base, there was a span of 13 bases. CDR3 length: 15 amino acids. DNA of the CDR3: TGTGCCAGCAGCCGTACTAGCTACGGCACAGATACGCAGTATTTT. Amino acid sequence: CASSRTSYGTDTQYF.

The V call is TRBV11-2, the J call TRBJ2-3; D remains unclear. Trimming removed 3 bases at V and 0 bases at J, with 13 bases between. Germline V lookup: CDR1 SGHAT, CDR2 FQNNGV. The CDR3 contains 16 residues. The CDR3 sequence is CASSLLAVVSTDTQYF. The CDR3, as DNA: TGTGCCAGCAGCTTGCTCGCGGTTGTTAGCACAGATACGCAGTATTTT. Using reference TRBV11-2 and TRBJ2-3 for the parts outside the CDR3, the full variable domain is EAGVAQSPRYKIIEKRQSVAFWCNPISGHATLYWYQQILGQGPKLLIQFQNNGVVDDSQLPKDRFSAERLKGVDSTLKIQPAKLEDSAVYLCASSLLAVVSTDTQYFGPGTRLTVL.

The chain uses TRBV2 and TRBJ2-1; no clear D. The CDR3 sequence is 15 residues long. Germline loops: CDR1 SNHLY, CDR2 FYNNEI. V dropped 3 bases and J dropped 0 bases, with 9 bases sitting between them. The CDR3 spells CASSDSISSYNEQFF. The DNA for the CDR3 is TGTGCCAGCAGTGACTCCATTTCCTCCTACAATGAGCAGTTCTTC. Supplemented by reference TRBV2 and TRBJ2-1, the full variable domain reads EPEVTQTPSHQVTQMGQEVILRCVPISNHLYFYWYRQILGQKVEFLVSFYNNEISEKSEIFDDQFSVERPDGSNFTLKIRSTKLEDSAMYFCASSDSISSYNEQFFGPGTRLTVL.

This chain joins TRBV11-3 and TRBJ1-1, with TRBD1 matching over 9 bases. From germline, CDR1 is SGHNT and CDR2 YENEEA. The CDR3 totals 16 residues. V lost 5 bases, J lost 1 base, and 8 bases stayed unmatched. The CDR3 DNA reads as TGTGCCAGCAGCGCGGGACAGGGTGAGGAGAACACTGAAGCTTTCTTT. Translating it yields CASSAGQGEENTEAFF.

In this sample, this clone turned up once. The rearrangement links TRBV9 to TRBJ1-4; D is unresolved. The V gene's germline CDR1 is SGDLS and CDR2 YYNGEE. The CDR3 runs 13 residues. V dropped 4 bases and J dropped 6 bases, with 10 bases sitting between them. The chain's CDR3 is CASSPTRDEKLFF. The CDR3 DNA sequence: TGTGCCAGCAGCCCAACCCGCGATGAAAAACTGTTTTTT.

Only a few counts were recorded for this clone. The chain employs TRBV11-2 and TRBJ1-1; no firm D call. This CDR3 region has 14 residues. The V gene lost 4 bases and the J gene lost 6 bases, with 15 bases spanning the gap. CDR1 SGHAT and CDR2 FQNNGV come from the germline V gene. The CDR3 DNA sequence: TGTGCCAGCAGCTCGGGAAGTCACACTGCTGAAGCTTTCTTT. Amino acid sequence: CASSSGSHTAEAFF.

DNA of the CDR3: TGTGCCAGCAGTCCCGTGGGGGGAGCGAATTCACCCCTCCACTTT. Translating gives CASSPVGGANSPLHF. The chain joins TRBV28 to TRBJ1-6; D perhaps matches TRBD1 (5 bases). V shed 5 bases and J shed 7 bases, with 15 bases lying between them. Germline V lookup: CDR1 MDHEN, CDR2 SYDVKM. The CDR3 covers 15 residues.

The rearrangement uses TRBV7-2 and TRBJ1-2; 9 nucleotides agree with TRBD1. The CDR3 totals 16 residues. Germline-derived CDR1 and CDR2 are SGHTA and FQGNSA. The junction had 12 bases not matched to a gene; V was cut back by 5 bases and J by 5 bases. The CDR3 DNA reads TGTGCCAGCAGCCCCCATACGGGGGGGACAGGGTATGGCTACACCTTC. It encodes CASSPHTGGTGYGYTF.

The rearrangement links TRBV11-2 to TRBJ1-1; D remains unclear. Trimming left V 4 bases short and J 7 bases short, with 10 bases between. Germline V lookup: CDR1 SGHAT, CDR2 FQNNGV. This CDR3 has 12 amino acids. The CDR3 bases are TGTGCCAGCAGCTACAGCTGGGGTGAAGCTTTCTTT. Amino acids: CASSYSWGEAFF.